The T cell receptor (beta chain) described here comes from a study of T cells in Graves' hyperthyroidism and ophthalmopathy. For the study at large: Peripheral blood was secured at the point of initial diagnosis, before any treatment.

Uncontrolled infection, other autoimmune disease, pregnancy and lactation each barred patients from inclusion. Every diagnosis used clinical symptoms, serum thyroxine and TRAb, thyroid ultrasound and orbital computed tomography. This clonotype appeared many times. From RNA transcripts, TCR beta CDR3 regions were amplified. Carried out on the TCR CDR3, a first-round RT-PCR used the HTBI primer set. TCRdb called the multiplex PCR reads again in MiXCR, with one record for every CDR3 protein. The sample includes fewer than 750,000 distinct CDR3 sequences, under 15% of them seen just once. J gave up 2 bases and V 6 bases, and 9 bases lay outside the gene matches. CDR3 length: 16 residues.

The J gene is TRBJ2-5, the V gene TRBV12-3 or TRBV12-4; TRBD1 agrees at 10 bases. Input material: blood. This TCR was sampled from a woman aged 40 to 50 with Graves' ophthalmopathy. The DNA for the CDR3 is TGTGCCAGCAGAATAGGGGGACAGGGGACGCAAGAGACCCAGTACTTC. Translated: CASRIGGQGTQETQYF.